The 26 T cell receptor beta chains below all came from one sample that was sequenced in a study of blood T cell repertoires in COVID-19. Method: immunoSEQ multiplex PCR; TCRdb's copy keeps in-frame clones and lacks some. The table has roughly 73,000 clones, 70% to 80% seen once. The sample consisted of peripheral blood. All receptors come from a human donor in a cohort sampled during active COVID-19.

The V and J genes are TRBV10-3 and TRBJ2-5, with TRBD1 matching over 8 bases. Germline assignment: CDR1 ENHRY and CDR2 SYGVKD. The CDR3 length is 15 residues. V gave up 6 bases and J gave up 1 base; unmatched junction bases: 7. Here the CDR3 reads CAIRGDRGTQETQYF. Here the CDR3 DNA reads TGTGCCATCAGGGGTGACAGGGGAACCCAAGAGACCCAGTACTTC.

The chain employs TRBV4-1 and TRBJ2-2; TRBD1 agrees at 11 bases. Germline CDR1 is MGHRA and CDR2 is YSYEKL. Losses at the gene ends were 3 bases for V and 1 base for J; bases not matched to a gene: 7. The CDR3 sequence is 18 residues long. The chain's CDR3 is CASSQPGTGGRNTGELFF. CDR3 in DNA: TGCGCCAGCAGCCAGCCCGGGACAGGGGGGAGGAACACCGGGGAGCTGTTTTTT.

The rearrangement uses TRBV19 and TRBJ1-4; no definite D call. There are 14 residues in the CDR3. Germline V gene lookup returns CDR1 LNHDA and CDR2 SQIVND (reference sequence). Deletions cut 5 bases from V and 7 bases from J, with 14 bases between. The CDR3 bases are TGTGCCAGTAGTCTGGAGATAAGAAGTGAAAAACTGTTTTTT. Its translation is CASSLEIRSEKLFF.

This clone was counted only a few times. The genes are TRBV6-5 and TRBJ2-2; 9 bases are shared with TRBD2. The CDR3 runs 16 residues. Trimming at V came to 4 bases and at J to 2 bases, leaving 5 bases not matched to a gene. CDR1 and CDR2 from the germline V gene are MNHEY and SVGAGI. CDR3 sequence: CASSSGTSLNTGELFF. The CDR3 DNA reads as TGTGCCAGCAGTTCCGGGACTAGCCTAAACACCGGGGAGCTGTTTTTT.

V is TRBV4-1 and J is TRBJ2-7; 10 positions agree with TRBD1. The CDR3 contains 16 residues. Germline values: CDR1 MGHRA, CDR2 YSYEKL. The J segment lost 4 bases and the V segment lost 1 base, leaving 7 bases of the junction unmatched. The CDR3 sequence: CASSQVLGQGIYEQYF. The CDR3 DNA reads TGCGCCAGCAGCCAAGTTTTGGGACAGGGGATATACGAGCAGTACTTC.

CDR3 bases: TGTGCCAGCAGCTTGGGGCCCGACAGGTTCATGTGGGACGAGCAGTACTTC. The encoded protein is CASSLGPDRFMWDEQYF. The chain uses TRBV5-4 and TRBJ2-7, with D possibly matching TRBD1 (6 bases). The ends were cut back, 0 bases at V and 5 bases at J, with 21 bases in the middle. This CDR3 has 17 residues. CDR1 is SGHNT and CDR2 is YYREEE in the germline V gene (reference sequence).

V is TRBV12-1 and J is TRBJ1-6; TRBD1 is the table's D call and was not checked against the DNA. TRBV12-1 is annotated as a pseudogene. The CDR3 has 15 amino acids. DNA of the CDR3: TGTGCCAGCAGCTTGGAAGACAGGGTTTGTTCACCCCTCCACTTT. As protein: CASSLEDRVCSPLHF.

The rearrangement uses TRBV4-2 and TRBJ2-7, with TRBD2 matching over 11 bases. CDR1 and CDR2 (germline): LGHNA, YNFKEQ. Trimming at V came to 3 bases and at J to 1 base, leaving 11 bases not matched to a gene. This CDR3 has 18 residues. CDR3 bases: TGTGCCAGCAGCCATATACAGGTAGCGGGAGGGCCTTCCTACGAGCAGTACTTC. Amino acids: CASSHIQVAGGPSYEQYF.

The chain couples TRBV2 to TRBJ2-2; tentatively, D is TRBD1 (5 bases). Trimming removed 5 bases from V and 8 bases from J, with 9 bases in between. Germline lookup yields CDR1 SNHLY and CDR2 FYNNEI. The CDR3 sequence is 12 residues long. DNA for the CDR3: TGTGCCAGCAGTCTATACAGGGGGGAGCTGTTTTTT. This sequence encodes CASSLYRGELFF.

The J gene is TRBJ1-1, the V gene TRBV18, with unresolved D. Deletions cut 1 base from V and 6 bases from J, with 12 bases between. The CDR3 totals 14 residues. Germline assignment: CDR1 KGHSH and CDR2 LQKENI. The CDR3 sequence: CASSPRGLSSEAFF. DNA for the CDR3: TGTGCCAGCTCACCACGCGGGTTGAGTTCTGAAGCTTTCTTT.

This clone was seen once. This rearrangement joins TRBV28 to TRBJ2-7; possibly TRBD2 for D (6 bases). With 4 bases removed from V and 1 base from J, the gap between germline ends came to 8 bases. The CDR3 consists of 13 residues. Germline V lookup: CDR1 MDHEN, CDR2 SYDVKM. The CDR3 DNA reads as TGTGCCAGCAGTTCAGCGGGTTCCTACGAGCAGTACTTC. It encodes CASSSAGSYEQYF.

This sequence joins TRBV7-8 and TRBJ2-5; the D gene is possibly TRBD2 (5 bases). CDR3 size: 12 residues. Per germline, CDR1 SGHVS and CDR2 FQNEAQ. Trimming cost V 11 bases and J 0 bases, with 10 bases left between them. The CDR3 sequence: CACGRDQETQYF. CDR3 nucleotide sequence: TGTGCCTGTGGGCGGGACCAAGAGACCCAGTACTTC.

The chain is built from TRBV3-1 (or the pseudogene TRBV3-2) and TRBJ2-1; tentatively, D is TRBD2 (5 bases). The V gene's germline CDR1 is LGHDT and CDR2 YNNKEL (reference sequence). V lost 8 bases, J lost 1 base, and 15 bases lay in between. The CDR3 extends over 15 amino acids. CDR3 nucleotide sequence: TGTGCCAGCCGGGGTCGGCGGGCTTCCTACAATGAGCAGTTCTTC. As protein: CASRGRRASYNEQFF.

The chain recombines TRBV5-1 with TRBJ1-4; 7 bases map to TRBD1. This CDR3 contains 15 residues. The germline V gene encodes CDR1 SGHRS and CDR2 YFSETQ. J gave up 5 bases and V 0 bases, and 4 bases lay outside the gene matches. The CDR3 loop reads CASSLGDRGNEKLFF. The CDR3 bases are TGCGCCAGCAGCTTGGGGGACAGAGGAAATGAAAAACTGTTTTTT.

This clone was seen a handful of times. The chain has TRBV11-2 and TRBJ1-2; D unclear. The V and J ends lost 1 base and 2 bases respectively, with 8 bases between them. The CDR3 spans 14 residues. Germline values: CDR1 SGHAT, CDR2 FQNNGV. CDR3 in amino acids: CASSLGGDNYGYTF. Written as DNA, the CDR3 is TGTGCCAGCAGCTTAGGCGGAGACAACTATGGCTACACCTTC.

This clone was picked up one time. This chain connects TRBV20-1 to TRBJ2-7, with D maybe TRBD1 (5 bases). In germline, CDR1 is DFQATT, CDR2 SNEGSKA (reference sequence). There are 12 residues in the CDR3. The V gene lost 3 bases and the J gene lost 3 bases, with 9 bases spanning the gap. CDR3 in amino acids: CSASAQGYEQYF. CDR3 coding DNA: TGCAGTGCTAGTGCTCAGGGCTACGAGCAGTACTTC.

The rearrangement links TRBV11-2 to TRBJ2-7, with 8 nucleotides matching TRBD1. This CDR3 has 14 amino acids. Germline V CDR1 and CDR2: SGHAT, FQNNGV. V was pared by 7 bases and J by 2 bases, with 7 bases of the junction left unmatched. The CDR3 is CASNFQGAAYEQYF. CDR3 sequence (DNA): TGTGCCAGCAACTTCCAGGGGGCGGCCTACGAGCAGTACTTC.

This clone has more than one count but fewer than ten. The CDR3 is CAWDRDGNQPQHF. CDR3 in DNA: TGTGCCTGGGACAGGGATGGCAATCAGCCCCAGCATTTT. V and J are TRBV30 and TRBJ1-5; 7 positions agree with TRBD1. Germline-derived CDR1 and CDR2 are GTSNPN and SVGIG (reference sequence). With 5 bases clipped from V and 2 bases from J, the junction kept 3 bases outside the gene matches. There are 13 residues in the CDR3.

This clone was seen at least ten times. The V call is TRBV7-9, the J call TRBJ1-1, with D perhaps TRBD1 (5 bases). The CDR3 loop spans 13 amino acids. Germline-derived CDR1 and CDR2 are SEHNR and FQNEAQ (reference sequence). Trimming cost V 0 bases and J 6 bases, with 8 bases left between them. The CDR3 region has the DNA TGTGCCAGCAGCTTAGCAGGGGATCCTGAAGCTTTCTTT. It yields the protein CASSLAGDPEAFF.

The chain has TRBV11-3 and TRBJ2-1; a possible D gene is TRBD2 (6 bases). Per germline, CDR1 SGHNT and CDR2 YENEEA. Trimming shortened V by 5 bases and J by 5 bases, and 13 bases separated the two germline ends. The CDR3 runs to 14 residues. The CDR3 coding sequence is TGTGCCAGCAGCATAGGAGGGCTAAACAATGAGCAGTTCTTC. Protein: CASSIGGLNNEQFF. The full variable domain, rest sourced from reference TRBV11-3 and TRBJ2-1, is EAGVVQSPRYKIIEKKQPVAFWCNPISGHNTLYWYLQNLGQGPELLIRYENEEAVDDSQLPKDRFSAERLKGVDSTLKIQPAELGDSAVYLCASSIGGLNNEQFFGPGTRLTVL.

Ten or more counts support this clone. This sequence joins TRBV5-6 and TRBJ2-7; 15 nucleotides match TRBD2. J gave up 2 bases and V 4 bases, and 4 bases lay outside the gene matches. The CDR3 has 16 amino acids. CDR1 is SGHDT, CDR2 YYEEEE, per germline. The CDR3 region has the DNA TGTGCCAGCAGCCGAAGGACTAGCGGGAGGGCCTACGAGCAGTACTTC. It translates to CASSRRTSGRAYEQYF.

In its sample, this clone was seen once. The CDR3: CASSLVPPPTSGREETQYF. The CDR3 DNA sequence: TGTGCCAGCAGTTTAGTACCCCCCCCGACTAGCGGGAGGGAGGAGACCCAGTACTTC. V usage is TRBV28 and J usage is TRBJ2-5; 14 nucleotides align to TRBD2. The CDR3 runs 19 residues. From germline, CDR1 is MDHEN and CDR2 SYDVKM. The junction had 13 bases not matched to a gene; V was cut back by 2 bases and J by 5 bases.

The V gene is TRBV7-9, the J gene TRBJ2-7; 7 bases match TRBD1. Trimming at V came to 4 bases and at J to 0 bases, leaving 18 bases not matched to a gene. Germline CDR1 is SEHNR and CDR2 is FQNEAQ (reference sequence). The length of the CDR3 is 19 residues. CDR3 sequence: CASSSRFQENRGVSYEQYF. CDR3 bases: TGTGCCAGCAGCTCCCGGTTCCAGGAAAACAGGGGAGTCTCCTACGAGCAGTACTTC.

The rearrangement uses TRBV6-5 and TRBJ1-6, with D possibly matching TRBD1 (5 bases). The CDR3 totals 15 residues. The germline V and J ends were trimmed by 5 bases and 5 bases, with 13 bases remaining between them. The germline CDR1 and CDR2 sequences are MNHEY and SVGAGI. The CDR3 DNA reads TGTGCCAGCAGTCGAGAGACAGCAAATAATTCACCCCTCCACTTT. Translating gives CASSRETANNSPLHF.

The chain combines TRBV27 with TRBJ1-1; the match to TRBD1 covers 7 bases. The CDR3 sequence is 15 residues long. Trimming cost V 6 bases and J 2 bases; bases outside gene matches: 9. Germline V gene data show CDR1 as MNHEY and CDR2 as SMNVEV (reference sequence). The CDR3 DNA reads as TGTGCCAGCAGCCCTAAGGAGGGGGCAAACACTGAAGCTTTCTTT. Amino acids: CASSPKEGANTEAFF.

The chain recombines TRBV7-8 with TRBJ1-1; D remains ambiguous. This CDR3 region has 13 residues. The V end was cut by 3 bases, the J end by 1 base, with 6 bases between. The germline V gene encodes CDR1 SGHVS and CDR2 FQNEAQ. The chain's CDR3 is CASSFSQNTEAFF. CDR3 nucleotides: TGTGCCAGCAGCTTCTCACAGAACACTGAAGCTTTCTTT.